The clone carrying this TCR beta chain was observed many times. The junction shows a germline mismatch at one end, possibly a read error. These data come from a study of T cells in Graves' hyperthyroidism and ophthalmopathy. The germline V gene has CDR1 SGHTA and CDR2 FQGNSA. The length of the CDR3 is 14 residues. Using RNA transcripts as the source, TCR beta CDR3 regions were amplified. The TCR CDR3 first-round RT-PCR relied on the HTBI primer set. TCRdb reanalysed the multiplex PCR reads using MiXCR and keeps one entry per CDR3 protein. The top ten clones hold under 25% of a sample with around 350,000 distinct CDR3 sequences, roughly 15% of them seen once.

The chain has TRBV7-2 and TRBJ2-7; D is unresolved. The sequence was obtained from a woman aged 55-70 years with Graves' ophthalmopathy. The material sequenced was blood. The CDR3 DNA follows: TGTGCCAGCAGCTTAGGCGGCAACCCCTACGAGCACTACTTC. Amino acids: CASSLGGNPYEHYF.